These 12 T cell receptor beta chains came from one sample sequenced in a study of cytomegalovirus exposure and HLA in healthy donors. With 60 Vbeta and 13 Jbeta primers, the PCR was carried out. The assay was immunoSEQ multiplex PCR, and TCRdb's table has in-frame clones only and misses some. The sample records some 170,000 clones, 60% to 80% being singletons. Sample: PBMCs. The receptor set was obtained from a man between 60 and 75 years old in good health and CMV-seronegative.

This clone was seen a handful of times. The chain carries TRBV2 and TRBJ2-4, with TRBD1 identical over 7 bases. V shed 4 bases, J shed 6 bases, and the junction held 9 bases outside the gene matches. Germline values: CDR1 SNHLY, CDR2 FYNNEI. The CDR3 loop spans 15 amino acids. CDR3 sequence (DNA): TGTGCCAGCAGTGCGGGGACAGACCTTACAAACATTCAGTACTTC. Its translation: CASSAGTDLTNIQYF.

The chain is built from TRBV2 and TRBJ1-4; D is perhaps TRBD1 (5 bases). V was cut by 6 bases and J by 4 bases, with 24 bases left in between. CDR3 length equals 18 residues. Looked up from germline, CDR1 is SNHLY and CDR2 is FYNNEI. This chain's CDR3 is CASRTLDRAVGVNEKLFF. Here the CDR3 DNA reads TGTGCCAGCAGGACCCTTGACCGCGCAGTAGGGGTTAATGAAAAACTGTTTTTT.

The CDR3 sequence is CASSVTGTSGTDTQYF. Here the CDR3 DNA reads TGCGCCAGCAGCGTAACCGGGACTAGCGGCACAGATACGCAGTATTTT. The rearrangement joins TRBV5-1 to TRBJ2-3; TRBD2 aligns across 10 bases. The V segment lost 4 bases and the J segment 1 base; nucleotides outside the gene matches: 6. Per the germline V gene, CDR1 is SGHRS and CDR2 is YFSETQ. This CDR3 has 16 amino acids.

This clone was observed a single time. The rearrangement uses TRBV7-9 and TRBJ2-5; 9 nucleotides line up with TRBD1. CDR1 SEHNR and CDR2 FQNEAQ come from the germline V gene (reference sequence). The CDR3 sequence is 15 residues long. The V gene end was trimmed by 2 bases and the J gene end by 4 bases; junction bases not matched to a gene: 5. CDR3 nucleotide sequence: TGTGCCAGCAGCTTAAATACAGGGGGCAGAGAGACCCAGTACTTC. Protein product: CASSLNTGGRETQYF.

The chain is built from TRBV5-3 and TRBJ2-1; weak D call: TRBD2 (6 bases). TRBV5-3 is filed as an ORF, its function uncertain. V shed 4 bases and J shed 5 bases, with 10 bases lying between them. The CDR3 spans 13 residues. The CDR3: CARSGTSHNEQFF. The CDR3 DNA is TGTGCCAGAAGCGGTACTAGCCACAATGAGCAGTTCTTC.

This rearrangement joins TRBV6-1 to TRBJ1-5; 7 positions agree with TRBD1. CDR3 length: 18 residues. The V gene's germline CDR1 is MNHNS and CDR2 SASEGT. Germline trimming cut 4 bases from V and 3 bases from J; bases unmatched to any gene: 15. The CDR3 protein is CASSATGSAGGPNQPQHF. Written as DNA, the CDR3 is TGTGCCAGCAGTGCGACAGGGTCGGCGGGAGGTCCCAATCAGCCCCAGCATTTT.

The rearrangement links TRBV19 to TRBJ1-4; 10 positions match TRBD1. Germline V gene sequence: CDR1 LNHDA, CDR2 SQIVND (reference sequence). Unmatched junction bases numbered 6, after V lost 6 bases and J lost 5 bases. The CDR3 runs 15 residues. CDR3 residues: CASSTPGQGNEKLFF. CDR3 coding DNA: TGTGCCAGTAGCACACCGGGACAGGGGAATGAAAAACTGTTTTTT.

The V gene is TRBV30, the J gene TRBJ2-1; 9 nucleotides line up with TRBD2. J was trimmed by 9 bases and V by 5 bases; bases with no gene match: 11. Germline CDR1 GTSNPN, CDR2 SVGIG (reference sequence). This CDR3 comprises 14 residues. The CDR3 DNA sequence: TGTGCCTGGGAGGTTGGCGGGGGGGCCGGTGAGCAGTTCTTC. Translated: CAWEVGGGAGEQFF.

V and J are TRBV6-5 and TRBJ2-1; a weak D match, TRBD2 (6 bases). V was pared by 1 base and J by 9 bases, with 10 bases between. This CDR3 region has 13 residues. The V gene's germline CDR1 is MNHEY and CDR2 SVGAGI. CDR3 region: CASSYCRGCEQFF. The CDR3 coding sequence is TGTGCCAGCAGTTACTGCCGGGGGTGTGAGCAGTTCTTC.

This clone came up a few times. The gene calls are TRBV7-5 and TRBJ2-1; whether TRBD1, the table's D call, matches the DNA was not checked. TRBV7-5 is marked as a pseudogene. The CDR3 covers 12 residues. The CDR3 here is CVRSLWTGEQFF. DNA of the CDR3: TGTGTCAGAAGCTTGTGGACAGGTGAGCAGTTCTTC.

The chain employs TRBV27 and TRBJ2-2, with D possibly being TRBD2 (5 bases). Trimming removed 6 bases from V and 0 bases from J, with 17 bases in between. The CDR3 contains 17 residues. The germline V gene encodes CDR1 MNHEY and CDR2 SMNVEV (reference sequence). CDR3 DNA sequence: TGTGCCAGCAGCCCCCAAGGACTGACTGCGAACACCGGGGAGCTGTTTTTT. It translates to CASSPQGLTANTGELFF.

This clone was seen only once. The gene calls are TRBV9 and TRBJ2-2; D not resolved. Between the trimmed V and J ends, which lost 2 bases and 5 bases, there was a span of 13 bases. The CDR3 covers 15 residues. Germline-derived CDR1 and CDR2 are SGDLS and YYNGEE. CDR3 nucleotides: TGTGCCAGCAGCGTCCTCCCCGGAGAGACCGGGGAGCTGTTTTTT. This sequence encodes CASSVLPGETGELFF.